These 32 T cell receptor beta chains came from one sample sequenced in a study of identical twins. TCRdb re-called the 5' RACE reads with MiXCR, one entry per CDR3 protein. This sample has 750,000 to 950,000 distinct CDR3 sequences, with roughly an eighth found just once. These data were also filed under a second study, of yellow fever vaccine responses in identical twins.

Material for sequencing was PBMCs. The receptors were gathered from a woman between 18 and 29 years old in good health.

V and J are TRBV20-1 and TRBJ1-5; TRBD1 might be the D (6 bases). Germline-derived CDR1 and CDR2 are DFQATT and SNEGSKA (reference sequence). The CDR3 totals 13 residues. Trimming took off 3 bases at V and 5 bases at J, with 11 bases between the two ends. In DNA form, the CDR3 reads TGCAGTGCTAGGAGACAGGTCGATCAGCCCCAGCATTTT. Residues: CSARRQVDQPQHF.

The rearrangement links TRBV7-9 to TRBJ1-2, with 10 positions matching TRBD1. V shed 4 bases and J 4 bases; nucleotides not matched to a gene: 9. Germline lookup yields CDR1 SEHNR and CDR2 FQNEAQ (reference sequence). The CDR3 contains 16 residues. The CDR3 coding sequence is TGTGCCAGCAGCTGGACAGGGGGGAAGCTTCCCTATGGCTACACCTTC. Residues: CASSWTGGKLPYGYTF.

The rearrangement links TRBV15 to TRBJ2-3, with D unclear. Germline CDR1 reads LNHNV; CDR2 reads YYDKDF (reference sequence). The CDR3 spans 13 residues. V gave up 0 bases and J gave up 4 bases, with 5 bases separating them. CDR3 DNA: TGTGCCACCAGCAGAGATGCCCCAGATACGCAGTATTTT. Translated, it gives CATSRDAPDTQYF.

The V call is TRBV5-1, the J call TRBJ2-7; 8 positions agree with TRBD1. CDR1 SGHRS and CDR2 YFSETQ come from the germline V gene. With 4 bases clipped from V and 4 bases from J, the junction kept 7 bases outside the gene matches. This CDR3 is built from 14 residues. CDR3 residues: CASSVTGEIYEQYF. The CDR3, as DNA: TGCGCCAGCAGCGTGACAGGGGAAATATACGAGCAGTACTTC.

This clonotype was seen a handful of times. This chain links TRBV19 with TRBJ2-3; D is tentatively TRBD1 or TRBD2 (5 bases each). This CDR3 is 13 amino acids long. The germline V gene has CDR1 LNHDA and CDR2 SQIVND (reference sequence). Trimming cost V 7 bases and J 0 bases, with 8 bases left between them. The CDR3 region has the DNA TGTGCCAGTACGGGGCTTAGCACAGATACGCAGTATTTT. It specifies CASTGLSTDTQYF.

The rearrangement uses TRBV10-3 and TRBJ2-1; no reliable D call. Trimming pared 3 bases from V and 0 bases from J, leaving 12 bases between. This CDR3 is 16 amino acids long. The germline CDR1 and CDR2 sequences are ENHRY and SYGVKD. The CDR3 DNA reads as TGTGCCATCAGTGATGGGCAGCAGTACTCCTACAATGAGCAGTTCTTC. Its protein is CAISDGQQYSYNEQFF.

This clonotype was counted at least ten times. V is TRBV15 and J is TRBJ1-2; 7 nucleotides agree with TRBD1. Germline-derived CDR1 and CDR2 are LNHNV and YYDKDF (reference sequence). The CDR3 runs 16 residues. J gave up 0 bases and V 2 bases, and 6 bases lay outside the gene matches. The CDR3 spells CATSRFRDRANYGYTF. The CDR3 DNA is TGTGCCACCAGCAGATTCCGGGACAGAGCTAACTATGGCTACACCTTC.

A note on this clonotype: A read error may produce the germline difference seen at one junction end. The rearrangement uses TRBV11-2 and TRBJ2-1; possibly TRBD2 for D (5 bases). Germline-derived CDR1 and CDR2 are SGHAT and FQNNGV. The CDR3 extends over 16 amino acids. The CDR3 DNA is TGTGCCAGCAGCTTCGTTTCCGGGATCTCCAACAATGAGCAGTTCTTC. Translating gives CASSFVSGISNNEQFF.

This clonotype was seen repeatedly, ten times or more. The chain links TRBV12-3 or TRBV12-4 to TRBJ1-1; D might be TRBD1 (5 bases). This CDR3 comprises 12 residues. Trimming cost V 7 bases and J 8 bases, with 14 bases left between them. The DNA for the CDR3 is TGTGCCAGCACCCTCGGGGGAACCGAAGCTTTCTTT. Amino acid sequence: CASTLGGTEAFF.

The gene calls are TRBV11-3 and TRBJ2-1; a weak D match, TRBD2 (5 bases). Between the trimmed V and J ends, which lost 0 bases and 8 bases, there was a span of 17 bases. CDR3 length: 16 amino acids. In germline, CDR1 is SGHNT, CDR2 YENEEA. The CDR3 is CASSLDLSGPTDEQFF. In DNA, the CDR3 is TGTGCCAGCAGCTTAGATCTGAGCGGACCTACCGATGAGCAGTTCTTC.

This clonotype was seen more than once but under ten times. The V and J genes are TRBV28 and TRBJ2-1; TRBD2 might be the D (6 bases). This CDR3 has 15 residues. Germline-derived CDR1 and CDR2 are MDHEN and SYDVKM. V lost 6 bases to trimming and J lost 7 bases, with 19 bases between them. This CDR3 is CASRPGTAFPNEQFF. For the CDR3, the DNA is TGTGCCAGCAGGCCCGGGACTGCCTTTCCGAATGAGCAGTTCTTC.

Many counts were recorded for this clonotype. The genes are TRBV7-8 and TRBJ2-3; D not certain. The CDR3 contains 13 residues. Germline loops: CDR1 SGHVS, CDR2 FQNEAQ. The V end was cut by 3 bases, the J end by 5 bases, with 9 bases between. As DNA, the CDR3 is TGTGCCAGCAGCTTGGGGTCCCAAGATACGCAGTATTTT. Protein: CASSLGSQDTQYF.

CDR3 residues: CASSYKNHNTGELFF. The DNA of the CDR3 is TGTGCCAGCAGTTACAAGAACCATAACACCGGGGAGCTGTTTTTT. The rearrangement links TRBV6-5 to TRBJ2-2; D gene uncertain. V lost 2 bases to trimming and J lost 2 bases, with 9 bases between them. The CDR3 contains 15 residues. CDR1 is MNHEY, CDR2 SVGAGI, per germline.

In its sample, this clonotype was seen a few times. The J gene is TRBJ2-1, the V gene TRBV18; the match to TRBD2 covers 15 bases. Germline trimming cut 5 bases from V and 9 bases from J; bases unmatched to any gene: 17. CDR1 is KGHSH, CDR2 LQKENI, per germline. The CDR3 extends over 19 amino acids. The CDR3 region is CASSTPGLAGGRSGREQFF. CDR3 in DNA: TGTGCCAGCTCAACCCCGGGACTAGCGGGGGGCCGATCGGGTCGTGAGCAGTTCTTC.

This clonotype was seen a few times. The J gene is TRBJ1-6, the V gene TRBV28; D may be TRBD1 (6 bases). Looked up from germline, CDR1 is MDHEN and CDR2 is SYDVKM. CDR3 size: 16 residues. Between the trimmed V and J ends, which lost 7 bases and 2 bases, there was a span of 15 bases. CDR3 region: CASTDSGAPYNSPLHF. The CDR3 bases are TGTGCCAGCACGGATTCAGGGGCTCCCTATAATTCACCCCTCCACTTT.

The sample holds a few counts of this clonotype. The gene calls are TRBV3-1 and TRBJ1-5; D remains unclear. Germline CDR1 LGHDT, CDR2 YNNKEL (reference sequence). Deletions cut 4 bases from V and 7 bases from J, with 11 bases between. The CDR3 length is 13 residues. CDR3 in DNA: TGTGCCAGCAGCCCGGACGAGGGACAGCCCCAGCATTTT. The encoded protein is CASSPDEGQPQHF. The whole variable domain, filled in from reference TRBV3-1 and TRBJ1-5, reads DTAVSQTPKYLVTQMGNDKSIKCEQNLGHDTMYWYKQDSKKFLKIMFSYNNKELIINETVPNRFSPKSPDKAHLNLHINSLELGDSAVYFCASSPDEGQPQHFGDGTRLSIL.

This clonotype has more than one count but fewer than ten. Written as DNA, the CDR3 is TGTGCCAGCAGCTTAGAAGGGACAGGGGGCGCGGGTGGCTACACCTTC. This encodes CASSLEGTGGAGGYTF. J is TRBJ1-2 and V is TRBV7-3; 12 bases align to TRBD1. With 2 bases clipped from V and 7 bases from J, the junction kept 8 bases outside the gene matches. This CDR3 is 16 amino acids long. Germline-derived CDR1 and CDR2 are SGHTA and FQGTGA.

J is TRBJ2-5 and V is TRBV28; TRBD2 matches 8 bases. Per germline, CDR1 MDHEN and CDR2 SYDVKM. V trimming: 7 bases; J trimming: 0 bases; junction bases outside the gene matches: 10. This CDR3 is built from 16 residues. The CDR3 protein is CASTSGRGGYQETQYF. In DNA form, the CDR3 reads TGTGCCAGCACCTCCGGGAGGGGGGGGTACCAAGAGACCCAGTACTTC.

This chain joins TRBV28 and TRBJ2-1; D gene uncertain. Germline loops: CDR1 MDHEN, CDR2 SYDVKM. This CDR3 contains 14 residues. The ends were cut back, 0 bases at V and 5 bases at J, with 8 bases in the middle. In DNA form, the CDR3 reads TGTGCCAGCAGTTTATGGCCGTTAAACAATGAGCAGTTCTTC. This encodes CASSLWPLNNEQFF.

This clonotype was seen more than once but under ten times. This chain links TRBV18 with TRBJ2-5; 11 positions match TRBD1. Unmatched junction bases numbered 12, after V lost 4 bases and J lost 2 bases. CDR3 size: 18 residues. The germline CDR1 and CDR2 sequences are KGHSH and LQKENI. The CDR3 bases are TGTGCCAGCTCACGATGGACAGGGGGCGCGACAAGACAAGAGACCCAGTACTTC. Amino acids: CASSRWTGGATRQETQYF.

The sample holds a few counts of this clonotype. The chain carries TRBV6-2 or TRBV6-3 and TRBJ2-7; D remains unclear. Trimming shortened V by 5 bases and J by 7 bases, and 12 bases separated the two germline ends. Looked up from germline, CDR1 is MNHEY and CDR2 is SVGEGT. This CDR3 is 12 amino acids long. As DNA, the CDR3 is TGTGCCAGCAGTATTGGACCAATAGAGCAGTACTTC. Translated, it gives CASSIGPIEQYF.

This clonotype was seen a handful of times. V is TRBV7-8 and J is TRBJ2-2; D not certain. This CDR3 is built from 14 residues. V dropped 6 bases and J dropped 0 bases, with 8 bases sitting between them. The V gene's germline CDR1 is SGHVS and CDR2 FQNEAQ. CDR3 DNA sequence: TGTGCCAGCAGGGGTCCGACGAACACCGGGGAGCTGTTTTTT. This sequence encodes CASRGPTNTGELFF.

This chain connects TRBV5-6 to TRBJ2-7, with 9 bases that match TRBD1. The V gene's germline CDR1 is SGHDT and CDR2 YYEEEE. Trimming cost V 0 bases and J 0 bases; bases outside gene matches: 4. The CDR3 is 16 residues long. In DNA form, the CDR3 reads TGTGCCAGCAGCTTGGAGGGACAGGGTAGCTCCTACGAGCAGTACTTC. It codes for CASSLEGQGSSYEQYF.

The chain uses TRBV29-1 and TRBJ2-7, with 11 bases fitting TRBD2. Unmatched junction bases numbered 13, after V lost 6 bases and J lost 3 bases. There are 16 residues in the CDR3. The germline CDR1 and CDR2 sequences are SQVTM and ANQGSEA. CDR3 sequence: CSVRRAGTSGNYEQYF. CDR3 DNA sequence: TGCAGCGTGCGCAGGGCGGGGACTAGCGGTAACTACGAGCAGTACTTC.

This clonotype was detected ten times or more. The chain couples TRBV28 to TRBJ1-6, with D unclear. Trimming left V 3 bases short and J 0 bases short, with 12 bases between. Germline CDR1 MDHEN, CDR2 SYDVKM. The length of the CDR3 is 17 residues. CDR3 sequence: CASSLLTESSYNSPLHF. The CDR3 DNA is TGTGCCAGCAGTTTGTTAACGGAGAGCTCCTATAATTCACCCCTCCACTTT. Combining the CDR3 with reference TRBV28 and TRBJ1-6 gives the whole variable domain DVKVTQSSRYLVKRTGEKVFLECVQDMDHENMFWYRQDPGLGLRLIYFSYDVKMKEKGDIPEGYSVSREKKERFSLILESASTNQTSMYLCASSLLTESSYNSPLHFGNGTRLTVT.

V is TRBV3-1 and J is TRBJ1-1, with D unresolved. CDR3 length equals 15 residues. Per germline, CDR1 LGHDT and CDR2 YNNKEL (reference sequence). Trimming stripped 1 base from V and 2 bases from J, with 11 bases between. The CDR3 bases are TGTGCCAGCAGCCAAGTTGGGCAGCCCAACACTGAAGCTTTCTTT. Its translation is CASSQVGQPNTEAFF.

This clonotype showed up many times. The V and J genes are TRBV24-1 and TRBJ1-2; 8 positions match TRBD1. CDR1 KGHDR and CDR2 SFDVKD come from the germline V gene. The CDR3 has 13 amino acids. V dropped 6 bases and J dropped 2; count of bases not matched to a gene: 1. CDR3 region: CATSRTGNYGYTF. The CDR3 region has the DNA TGTGCCACCAGTAGGACAGGGAACTATGGCTACACCTTC.

This clonotype was seen only a few times. This sequence joins TRBV18 and TRBJ2-5; 9 bases map to TRBD1. CDR1 KGHSH and CDR2 LQKENI come from the germline V gene. This CDR3 is 17 amino acids long. J gave up 4 bases and V 0 bases, and 9 bases lay outside the gene matches. The CDR3 loop reads CASSPPGQGSRGETQYF. The CDR3 nucleotides read TGTGCCAGCTCACCACCGGGACAGGGATCGAGAGGAGAGACCCAGTACTTC.

The chain uses TRBV28 and TRBJ2-3; TRBD1 matches at 7 bases. CDR3 length: 13 residues. CDR1 and CDR2 (germline): MDHEN, SYDVKM. J was trimmed by 4 bases and V by 7 bases; bases with no gene match: 5. For the CDR3, the DNA is TGTGCCAGCAACAGGGGTTTGGCAGATACGCAGTATTTT. Amino acids: CASNRGLADTQYF.

In this sample, this clonotype turned up a few times. This chain joins TRBV5-1 and TRBJ2-3; TRBD2 matches at 9 bases. Germline trimming cut 2 bases from V and 2 bases from J; bases unmatched to any gene: 3. The V gene's germline CDR1 is SGHRS and CDR2 YFSETQ. The CDR3 is 15 residues long. CDR3 DNA sequence: TGCGCCAGCAGCTTCGGACTAGCGACCACAGATACGCAGTATTTT. Translation: CASSFGLATTDTQYF. Complete variable domain (other parts from reference TRBV5-1 and TRBJ2-3): KAGVTQTPRYLIKTRGQQVTLSCSPISGHRSVSWYQQTPGQGLQFLFEYFSETQRNKGNFPGRFSGRQFSNSRSEMNVSTLELGDSALYLCASSFGLATTDTQYFGPGTRLTVL.

This clonotype was seen more than once but under ten times. This chain links TRBV11-2 with TRBJ2-7; D uncertain. V was cut by 5 bases and J by 9 bases, with 14 bases left in between. Germline CDR1 and CDR2: SGHAT and FQNNGV. The CDR3 spans 12 residues. The CDR3 protein is CASSPGSERQYF. The CDR3, as DNA: TGTGCCAGCAGCCCCGGATCCGAAAGGCAGTACTTC. The full variable domain, in which reference TRBV11-2 and TRBJ2-7 provide the parts outside the CDR3, is EAGVAQSPRYKIIEKRQSVAFWCNPISGHATLYWYQQILGQGPKLLIQFQNNGVVDDSQLPKDRFSAERLKGVDSTLKIQPAKLEDSAVYLCASSPGSERQYFGPGTRLTVT.

This clonotype was counted only a few times. The rearrangement links TRBV25-1 to TRBJ1-2, with no clear D. The CDR3 totals 16 residues. CDR1 MGHDK and CDR2 SYGVNS come from the germline V gene. Deletions cut 5 bases from V and 0 bases from J, with 16 bases between. The CDR3 DNA is TGTGCCAGCAGTTGGACGGATATTGCGACTAACTATGGCTACACCTTC. Translation gives CASSWTDIATNYGYTF.